The T cell receptor (beta chain) under discussion was sequenced for a study of beta chain features in type 1 diabetes (dated by TCRdb to the late 2010s). With respect to the entire study: Mean age, gender distribution, total cell number and subset yield were not different between patients and healthy donors. A total of approximately 100 million sorted cells were examined across all samples, and the number of cells per subset was strongly correlated with RNA yield. In the study, recently diagnosed type 1 diabetes patients and matched healthy donors were compared on the TCRB repertoires of their sorted circulating CD4+ T cell subsets. Whereas all 30 or so donors provided naive and central memory subsets, regulatory and stem cell-like memory subsets were isolated from just 8 patients and about 8 healthy donors.

Broad study findings and their caveats: A moderate but significant shortening of TCRB CDR3 length was observed in type 1 diabetes patients in all four CD4+ subsets. Because cDNA rather than genomic DNA was sequenced, highly expressing activated cells could have been over-represented, although no difference in activation and CD3 levels was found between groups. Naive, central memory and regulatory TCRB repertoires appeared to be more similar among patients than among healthy donors. Shorter templates might be favored by PCR, yet because patient and control samples were amplified and corrected together, any such skew would affect both groups equally. Because the HLA sub-analyses included only small numbers of individuals, any influence of HLA type on TCRB rearrangement was left unresolved. Patients with type 1 diabetes made fewer insertions and deleted more nucleotides at VDJ recombination sites, implying thymic rearrangement abnormalities.

Per the germline V gene, MNHNS is the CDR1 and SASEGT is the CDR2. Spanning cysteine to phenylalanine, the CDR3 consists of 11 amino acids. CDR3 DNA only is kept here, 33 bases in frame from base 1. The V end loses 8 bases and the J end loses 4 bases, and a stretch of 9 bases separates them. Each donor gave one peripheral blood draw, averaging approximately 120 mL, which was collected into heparinised tubes. A BD FACSAria II was used to sort naive, central memory, regulatory and stem cell-like memory CD4+ T cells with a panel that included CD45RO, CCR7, CD25, CD127, CD95 and CD27. Every sorted population had a purity above 95%. PBMCs were isolated immediately by Lymphoprep density gradient centrifugation and stained directly without culture. Samples were stained and sorted in pairs, with one healthy donor and one patient per experiment, so that batch effects were minimized. All of the isolated RNA was reverse transcribed with the High Capacity cDNA Reverse Transcription Kit, so expressed TCRB transcripts were sequenced. Naive, central memory and regulatory T cell samples underwent deep immunoSEQ sequencing, averaging about 3.57 million total reads per sample. Sorted cells were lysed in RLT buffer and RNA was extracted with DNase-treated RNeasy Micro or Mini kits, depending on cell number. Each cell subset was processed separately to prevent cross-contamination, with patient and healthy donor samples processed together. Using the immunoSEQ multiplex PCR, TCRB sequences were amplified from cDNA into 87-bp fragments spanning the CDR3 region. Amplicons were sequenced on the Illumina HiSeq platform. The original pipeline was this. PCR bias was computationally corrected using synthetic template baselines, reads within Hamming distance 2 were collapsed, and singletons that could not be merged were discarded. Reads were aligned to IMGT to assign V, D and J genes, CDR3 length, and insertions or deletions at six rearrangement sites. Within each subset, clonotype counts were normalized to sorted cell number, after which true diversity and Gini coefficients were computed with the tcR R package. Repertoire sharing was quantified using the overlap coefficient calculated on TCRB nucleotide sequences. TCRdb obtained this table from immuneACCESS and retained in-frame rearrangements with V and J assigned. These tables miss some clones; where compared with another copy, unresolved V genes account for less than half of the shortfall, and the remainder is unexplained. The V and J calls and the clone size are those of that table, but D and trimming were determined from the DNA. The sample table records more than 300,000 clones; 9.5% to 10% of these occur just once. The ten largest clonotypes hold approximately 0.55% of the sample.

This clone was observed a handful of times. No antigen is known for it. No base-level quality is on record; no much larger clone is a single base apart. Sequencing was done on a sample of central memory CD4+ T cells from blood. The receptor was isolated from a man in his thirties or forties with type 1 diabetes. The rearrangement combines TRBV6-1 with TRBJ2-7; no D gene is confidently identified. Here is the DNA: TGTGCCAGCTCGATCGGATACGAGCAGTACTTC. Translated, this is CASSIGYEQYF.